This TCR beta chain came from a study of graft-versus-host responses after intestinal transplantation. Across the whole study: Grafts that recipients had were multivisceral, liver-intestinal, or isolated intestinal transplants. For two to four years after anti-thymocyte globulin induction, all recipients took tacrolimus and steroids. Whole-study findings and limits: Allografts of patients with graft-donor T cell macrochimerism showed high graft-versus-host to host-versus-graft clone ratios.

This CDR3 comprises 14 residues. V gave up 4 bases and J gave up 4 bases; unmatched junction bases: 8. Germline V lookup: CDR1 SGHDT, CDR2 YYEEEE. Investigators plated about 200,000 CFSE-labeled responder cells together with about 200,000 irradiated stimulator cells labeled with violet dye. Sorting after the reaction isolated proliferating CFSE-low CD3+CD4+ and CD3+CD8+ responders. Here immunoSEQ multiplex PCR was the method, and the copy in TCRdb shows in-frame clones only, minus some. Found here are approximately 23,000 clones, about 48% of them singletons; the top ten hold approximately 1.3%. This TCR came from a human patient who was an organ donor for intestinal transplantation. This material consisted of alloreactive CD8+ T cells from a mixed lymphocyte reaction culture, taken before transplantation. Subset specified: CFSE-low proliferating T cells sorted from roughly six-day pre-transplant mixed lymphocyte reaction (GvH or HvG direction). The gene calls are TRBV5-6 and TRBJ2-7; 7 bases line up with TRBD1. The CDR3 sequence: CASSPGTDYYEQYF. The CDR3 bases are TGTGCCAGCAGCCCCGGGACAGACTATTACGAGCAGTACTTC.